The entry that follows covers one T cell receptor beta chain sequence. Its recognized antigen is unknown. Libraries came from 5' RACE. The input for every TCR library was around 4,000 ng of total RNA. cDNA was synthesized with SMARTScribe reverse transcriptase in eight separate reactions per sample. During cDNA synthesis, unique molecular identifiers containing a 6-nucleotide sample barcode were introduced by template switching. Amplification of TCRalpha and TCRbeta cDNA involved two nested PCRs of 16 and 9 cycles, and each PCR was followed by bead purification. Before amplification, the cDNA was treated with uracil DNA-glycosylase and purified using the QIAquick PCR purification kit. The second PCR added Illumina TruSeq-compatible adapters along with sample-specific barcodes. TapeStation and Qubit were used to check library quality and concentration, and about 4.5 ng of each library was pooled. The pooled libraries were sequenced with 2 x 100 bp reads and custom sequencing primers on an Illumina HiSeq2500 single-index Rapid Run. The study's own analysis went as follows. UMI-based consensus assembly with MiGEC version 1.2.6 was used to correct PCR and sequencing errors. V(D)J alignment, clonotype assembly and CDR3 extraction were performed with MiXCR version 2.1.1. To normalise gene usage, clonotype sharing and MAIT/NKT TCR abundance, the top 1000, 10 000 and 20 000 clonotypes in each sample were analysed. After downsampling to 27 000 UMIs, diversity was calculated as the inverse Simpson index using the vegan R package. Statistical testing used paired Mann-Whitney U tests on the discordant twin pairs and applied Benjamini-Hochberg correction for multiple testing. Reads reprocessed by TCRdb are summarized as one entry per CDR3 protein sequence, and DNA is absent. These V and J calls originate from TCRdb's pipeline instead of the authors' own analysis. The data table for this sample lists about 210,000 distinct CDR3 sequences. Around 7.6% of the sample is in the top ten clones.

From each donor, an approximately 2.5 ml peripheral blood sample was drawn into PAXgene tubes and stored at -80 degrees C. Total RNA was isolated from whole blood with the PAXgene blood miRNA kit on an automated QIAcube, without T cell sorting. Peripheral blood from monozygotic twin pairs concordant or discordant for inflammatory bowel disease was subjected to deep TCRalpha and TCRbeta repertoire profiling with unique molecular barcoding. Smoking habits were recorded for all twin pairs, and each individual was classified as a current, former or never smoker. The germline V gene yields SGHRS for CDR1 and YFSETQ for CDR2. From the cysteine through the phenylalanine, the CDR3 covers 15 amino acids. DNA was not recorded. This sample is part of a study of monozygotic twins with inflammatory bowel disease (dated by TCRdb to about 2019). Background for the entire study: The complete study included 28 monozygotic twin pairs: 19 IBD-discordant Danish pairs and nine German pairs, of which four were IBD-concordant and five were IBD-discordant. The search for disease-associated traits relied mainly on comparing IBD patients with their genetically identical healthy co-twins within discordant pairs. Each individual had, on average, about 151 000 unique TCRalpha sequences and 181 000 unique TCRbeta sequences available for analysis.

Findings and caveats that apply to the study as a whole: The results gave no support for a single strong signal or clonotype linked to IBD. No difference in repertoire similarity was observed between concordant and discordant twins, possibly owing to limited statistical power. Measured by the inverse Simpson index, TCRbeta repertoire diversity was lower in IBD patients than in their healthy co-twins. Compared with healthy twins, IBD patients shared fewer clonotypes with other individuals, and the difference was most pronounced in patients with signs of disease activity. Differing immunosuppressive treatments among patients may have added background noise and inter-individual variability to the repertoires. Different T cell subtypes could not be distinguished in the analysis.

The sequencing sample was made of blood. Recombination connected TRBV5-1 to TRBJ2-1; TCRdb designates TRBD2, a call that cannot be tested without DNA. The sequence was obtained from a human donor with ulcerative colitis or Crohn's disease, or a healthy co-twin of an affected twin (not recorded which). The CDR3 is CATSPDGGEYNEQFF.